This TCR beta chain is drawn from a study of T cell repertoires in cytomegalovirus infection. TCRdb recomputed calls from the reads with MiXCR, one row per CDR3 protein. Of approximately 750,000 distinct CDR3 sequences in the sample, approximately 34% are singletons; the top ten hold roughly 2.9%. This clonotype was picked up many times. The clonotype was recovered from a human donor in good health (CMV status not recorded). Some clones in this sample may be carry-over from other donors' samples. Sequenced input: PBMCs.

CDR3 bases: TGTGCCAGCAGCATACTGACTAGCGGGGGGGCAAACACCGGGGAGCTGTTTTTT. Its protein is CASSILTSGGANTGELFF. V is TRBV7-8 and J is TRBJ2-2; TRBD2 matches at 14 bases. The CDR3 runs 18 residues. The junction had 7 bases not matched to a gene; V was cut back by 5 bases and J by 2 bases. Per germline, CDR1 SGHVS and CDR2 FQNEAQ.